Following are 5 T cell receptor beta chains from one sample sequenced in a study of cytomegalovirus exposure and HLA in healthy donors. The study ran its PCR with 60 Vbeta and 13 Jbeta primers. Profiling relied on immunoSEQ multiplex PCR, and the TCRdb table lists in-frame clones only, not all of them. The sample consists of roughly 120,000 clones, 73% of them appearing once. Sequencing used PBMCs. The receptors were gathered from a woman aged 40 to 50 in good health and CMV-seronegative.

To note about this clone: The same CDR3 also results from other DNA sequences found in this sample. This chain links TRBV7-3 with TRBJ2-7, with D perhaps matching TRBD2 (5 bases). CDR1 and CDR2 from the germline V gene are SGHTA and FQGTGA. V was pared by 1 base and J by 3 bases, with 10 bases between. CDR3 length: 14 amino acids. Written as DNA, the CDR3 is TGTGCCAGCAGCTTAAGCGACGGGAACTACGAGCAGTACTTC. Translated, it gives CASSLSDGNYEQYF.

This clone was observed a single time. CDR3 residues: CASSSASGRVGELFF. The CDR3 region has the DNA TGTGCCAGCAGCTCTGCTAGCGGGCGGGTCGGGGAGCTGTTTTTT. V usage is TRBV6-6 and J usage is TRBJ2-2; 8 nucleotides match TRBD2. Germline loops: CDR1 MNHNY, CDR2 SVGAGI (reference sequence). CDR3 length equals 15 residues. Unmatched junction bases numbered 10, after V lost 6 bases and J lost 7 bases.

This clone was recorded only once. The chain couples TRBV2 to TRBJ2-6; possibly TRBD1 for D (5 bases). Germline assignment: CDR1 SNHLY and CDR2 FYNNEI. The length of the CDR3 is 14 residues. The V gene lost 2 bases and the J gene lost 3 bases, with 5 bases spanning the gap. The CDR3, as DNA: TGTGCCAGCAGTGAACAGGGTGGGGCCAACGTCCTGACTTTC. It yields the protein CASSEQGGANVLTF.

The rearrangement links TRBV9 to TRBJ1-4; D perhaps matches TRBD1 (6 bases). The V end lost 3 bases, the J end lost 6 bases, and 9 bases lay between the germline ends. The germline V gene encodes CDR1 SGDLS and CDR2 YYNGEE. The CDR3 length is 13 residues. In DNA form, the CDR3 reads TGTGCCAGCAGCGAGGGGGGGTATGAAAAACTGTTTTTT. As protein: CASSEGGYEKLFF. Variable domain in full (rest from reference TRBV9 and TRBJ1-4): DSGVTQTPKHLITATGQRVTLRCSPRSGDLSVYWYQQSLDQGLQFLIQYYNGEERAKGNILERFSAQQFPDLHSELNLSSLELGDSALYFCASSEGGYEKLFFGSGTQLSVL.

The rearrangement uses TRBV4-1 and TRBJ2-7, with a weak D call TRBD2 (6 bases). CDR3 length: 15 amino acids. Germline V gene sequence: CDR1 MGHRA, CDR2 YSYEKL. V was clipped by 7 bases and J by 0 bases, with 16 bases between them. CDR3 sequence: CASTPEGLSSYEQYF. The CDR3, as DNA: TGCGCCAGCACCCCGGAGGGCCTGAGCTCCTACGAGCAGTACTTC.